This TCR beta chain was documented in a study of early T cells in non-severe SARS-CoV-2 infection. TCRdb called the 5' RACE reads again in MiXCR, with one record for every CDR3 protein. The sample has 63,000 or so distinct CDR3 sequences, about an eighth seen once. This CDR3 contains 14 residues. The germline V gene encodes CDR1 SEHNR and CDR2 FQNEAQ (reference sequence). V gave up 9 bases and J gave up 2 bases; unmatched junction bases: 6. This clonotype occurred many times. The sequence came from an adult who was a healthcare worker with PCR-confirmed SARS-CoV-2 infection or an uninfected control (not recorded which). The material sequenced was whole blood, taken at baseline. V and J are TRBV7-9 and TRBJ2-3; 9 bases map to TRBD2. The CDR3 coding sequence is TGTGCCAGTGTCCTAGCGGGAACCACAGATACGCAGTATTTT. It codes for CASVLAGTTDTQYF.